This T cell receptor beta chain originates from a study of intratumoral heterogeneity in liver cancer. For context, the study as a whole: Across the full approximately 13-patient cohort, most patients were male and the median age was around 65 years. To examine intratumor heterogeneity, the study integrated RNA-seq, DNA sequencing, TCR-seq and SNP array data obtained from multiple regions of hepatocellular carcinoma specimens. Of the approximately 71 multiregional samples collected from 15 or so HCC patients in the overall cohort, some 50 were tumoral regions and around 20 were adjacent nontumoral regions. Overall results and qualifications from the work: In each sequenced patient, tumor region a showed significantly more unique T-cell clonal expansions than tumor region b. The authors acknowledged a relatively low patient number and under-sampled tumor-infiltrating lymphocyte representation as limitations. Within each of the two sequenced patients, overall T cell clonality showed no significant difference between tumor regions. TCR sequencing reportedly confirmed RNA-seq-based estimates of regional differences in tumor-infiltrating lymphocyte burden.

There are 19 amino acids in the CDR3, from cysteine to phenylalanine inclusive. Just CDR3 DNA is preserved here, 57 bases in frame from base 1. At the junction V is shortened by 6 bases and J by 0 bases, with 24 bases in between. Samples labelled H came from distinct, geographically separated regions of the hepatocellular carcinoma nodule. Early-stage hepatocellular carcinoma was present in all patients, and no therapy was administered to any patient before surgical resection. Sampled areas lacked macroscopic evidence of necrosis or hemorrhage. Multiple regions from a couple of patients were subjected to TCR sequencing (ImmunoSeq). Frozen resection tissue samples were collected at a distance of at least 1 cm from each other. The DNeasy blood and tissue kit was used to extract genomic DNA from bulk tissue. As concerns this clone: What antigen it recognizes has not been identified. Qualities for individual bases were not recorded, and no much larger clone is one base off.

Using the immunoSEQ assay, the TCR beta chain CDR3 regions were sequenced from genomic DNA. Rearranged VDJ segments were amplified with primers that anneal to V and J segments. As for the original processing: The ImmunoSeq Analyzer software was used to compute clonality and richness metrics. Fisher's exact test, supplemented by a beta-binomial method for added stringency, was applied to identify differentially abundant clones between regions. TCRdb's version of the immuneACCESS table is confined to in-frame rearrangements and falls short of the full clone set. An unresolved V gene accounts for under half of the shortfall where checked; the remainder is of unknown origin. From that table come the V and J calls and clone size; the DNA was used to work out D and trimming. Recorded for this sample are fewer than 6,500 clones; 60% to 75% of them occurred a single time. The ten largest clones take up around 40% of the sample.

This TCR came from a woman aged 70-85 years with hepatocellular carcinoma. The chain links TRBV6-7 with TRBJ1-5; tentative D gene TRBD1, with 5 bases matching. TRBV6-7 is identified as an open reading frame with a role that is uncertain. The source was tumor tissue, collected before any cancer treatment. The DNA sequence is given as TGTGCCAGCAGGGCAACGGACCCAAGGGGTGAATATAGCAATCAGCCCCAGCATTTT. Protein translation: CASRATDPRGEYSNQPQHF.